This passage covers 4 T cell receptor beta chains from one sample sequenced in a study of T cell clones after liver transplantation. Profiling relied on immunoSEQ multiplex PCR, and the TCRdb table lists in-frame clones only, not all of them. The sample contains 15,000 to 20,000 clones, roughly nine tenths of which appear only once. The specimen comprised CD8+ T cells from blood, sampled approximately 3.5 years after liver transplant. These receptors were taken from a human patient who received a liver transplant. The graft donor may have contributed some T cells.

The CDR3 sequence: CASSLALAWSYEQYF. CDR3 sequence (DNA): TGTGCCAGCAGCTTAGCGCTGGCGTGGTCCTACGAGCAGTACTTC. The rearrangement uses TRBV7-6 and TRBJ2-7; D gene ambiguous. The V gene lost 0 bases and the J gene lost 1 base, with 10 bases spanning the gap. This CDR3 region has 15 residues. Germline CDR1 and CDR2: SGHVS and FNYEAQ.

V is TRBV7-9 and J is TRBJ2-5, with 11 bases that match TRBD1. Germline loops: CDR1 SEHNR, CDR2 FQNEAQ (reference sequence). This CDR3 comprises 16 residues. V lost 4 bases, J lost 4 bases, and 8 bases stayed unmatched. The CDR3 DNA sequence: TGTGCCAGCAGCTCCCGGACAGGGGGCATGGGAGAGACCCAGTACTTC. This gives the protein CASSSRTGGMGETQYF.

The J gene is TRBJ2-1, the V gene TRBV29-1, with TRBD2 matching 8 bases. The J segment lost 6 bases and the V segment lost 5 bases, leaving 12 bases of the junction unmatched. The CDR3 sequence is 15 residues long. The germline gives CDR1 SQVTM, CDR2 ANQGSEA. The CDR3 loop is CSVRYSGSSFNEQFF. CDR3 DNA: TGCAGCGTTCGCTACAGCGGGAGTTCGTTCAATGAGCAGTTCTTC.

The rearrangement uses TRBV5-4 and TRBJ2-5; 8 nucleotides align to TRBD2. The CDR3 is 14 residues long. Unmatched junction bases numbered 0, after V lost 0 bases and J lost 2 bases. In germline, CDR1 is SGHNT, CDR2 YYREEE (reference sequence). The CDR3 coding sequence is TGTGCCAGCAGCTTGGGACTAGCGCAAGAGACCCAGTACTTC. Translating it yields CASSLGLAQETQYF.